These T cell receptor beta chains were read from a single sample in a study of a mutant IDH1 vaccine in newly diagnosed glioma. Their antigens are not known. Only in-frame clones appear in the TCRdb table, and some are missing; sequencing was by immunoSEQ multiplex PCR. The data hold tens of thousands of clones, with approximately 80% observed a single time. Sequences were derived from PBMCs, sampled from a glioma patient whose treatment included an IDH1 peptide vaccine. These receptors all come from a man in his forties with glioma. CDR3s include the opening cysteine and the closing phenylalanine or tryptophan. A D gene is named only where the DNA matches it firmly. Clone size is stated in some rows and not others, as once, few, many or a class when expanded.

D gene	clone size	V gene	J gene	CDR3 protein	CDR3 DNA
NA	NA	TRBV28	TRBJ2-7	CASSLVQGPYEQYF	TGTGCCAGCAGTTTAGTGCAGGGCCCCTACGAGCAGTACTTC
NA	few	TRBV7-9	TRBJ2-7	CASSLGTLPSYEQYF	TGTGCCAGCAGCTTAGGGACGTTGCCCTCCTACGAGCAGTACTTC
NA	NA	TRBV11-2	TRBJ2-3	CASSREPQSTDTQYF	TGTGCCAGCAGCAGAGAACCCCAAAGCACAGATACGCAGTATTTT
NA	NA	TRBV7-9	TRBJ2-1	CASSLSPMGGGGDGEQFF	TGTGCCAGCAGCTTATCCCCCATGGGGGGAGGGGGAGATGGTGAGCAGTTCTTC
NA	NA	TRBV6-5	TRBJ1-5	CASSEVGVVQPQHF	TGTGCCAGCAGTGAGGTAGGGGTTGTTCAGCCCCAGCATTTT
TRBD2	NA	TRBV29-1	TRBJ2-7	CSVTLAGVFYEQYF	TGCAGCGTGACCCTAGCGGGGGTCTTCTACGAGCAGTACTTC
NA	NA	TRBV4-2	TRBJ2-3	CASSLGLDATDTQYF	TGTGCCAGCAGCCTAGGTCTGGACGCCACAGATACGCAGTATTTT
TRBD2	NA	TRBV4-2	TRBJ2-3	CASRLAGGLTDTQYF	TGTGCCAGCAGGCTCGCGGGGGGGTTAACAGATACGCAGTATTTT
NA	NA	TRBV6-1	TRBJ2-6	CATQGSGANVLTF	TGTGCCACCCAGGGTTCAGGGGCCAACGTCCTGACTTTC
NA	NA	TRBV5-4	TRBJ2-7	CASRGVDSYEQYF	TGTGCCAGCAGGGGGGTTGACTCGTACGAGCAGTACTTC
TRBD1	NA	TRBV5-4	TRBJ1-1	CASSYGTGPNTEAFF	TGTGCCAGCAGCTACGGGACAGGGCCGAACACTGAAGCTTTCTTT
NA	NA	TRBV5-4	TRBJ2-1	CASSLEPQRDHNEQFF	TGTGCCAGCAGCTTGGAGCCCCAAAGGGACCACAATGAGCAGTTCTTC
TRBD1	once	TRBV6-5	TRBJ1-1	CASSDRVGTEAFF	TGTGCCAGCAGTGACAGGGTTGGCACTGAAGCTTTCTTT
NA	NA	TRBV15	TRBJ2-2	CATSRDLAGSPGELFF	TGTGCCACCAGCAGAGATTTAGCAGGGTCGCCCGGGGAGCTGTTTTTT
TRBD1	NA	TRBV5-1	TRBJ1-1	CASSELTGVSEFF	TGCGCCAGCTCCGAATTAACAGGGGTCTCGGAATTCTTT
TRBD2	few	TRBV7-3	TRBJ2-2	CASSYSGRSNTGELFF	TGTGCCAGCAGCTATAGCGGGAGGTCGAACACCGGGGAGCTGTTTTTT
TRBD1	few	TRBV6-5	TRBJ2-4	CASSYGQGIRDIQYF	TGTGCCAGCAGTTACGGACAGGGTATCAGGGACATTCAGTACTTC
NA	NA	TRBV20-1	TRBJ1-1	CSASGNTEAFF	TGCAGTGCTAGCGGGAACACTGAAGCTTTCTTT
NA	NA	TRBV11-2	TRBJ2-1	CASSPDIYNEQFF	TGTGCCAGCAGCCCAGACATCTACAATGAGCAGTTCTTC
NA	NA	TRBV6-1	TRBJ2-3	CASRSSAIQYF	TGTGCCAGCAGAAGTTCCGCCATACAGTATTTT
NA	NA	TRBV19	TRBJ1-2	CASSIVGGNYGYTF	TGTGCCAGTAGTATAGTGGGGGGGAACTATGGCTACACCTTC
TRBD1	NA	TRBV28	TRBJ2-5	CASYGTGGQETQYF	TGTGCCAGCTATGGGACAGGGGGGCAAGAGACCCAGTACTTC
NA	once	TRBV11-2	TRBJ2-5	CASSLWDSPGETQYF	TGTGCCAGCAGCCTCTGGGACTCTCCAGGAGAGACCCAGTACTTC
NA	NA	TRBV5-8	TRBJ1-2	CASTKEFRDYGYTF	TGTGCCAGCACAAAGGAATTTAGGGACTATGGCTACACCTTC
NA	few	TRBV30	TRBJ1-4	CAWSRVDEKLFF	TGTGCCTGGAGTAGAGTTGACGAAAAACTGTTTTTT
NA	NA	TRBV10-1	TRBJ2-5	CASSEGGVQETQYF	TGCGCCAGCAGTGAGGGTGGGGTCCAAGAGACCCAGTACTTC
TRBD1	few	TRBV19	TRBJ1-2	CASTNSWGQRTNYGYTF	TGTGCCAGTACGAATTCGTGGGGACAGCGCACAAACTATGGCTACACCTTC
TRBD1	NA	TRBV28	TRBJ1-2	CASSPGQGWANYGYTF	TGTGCCAGCAGCCCGGGACAGGGGTGGGCTAACTATGGCTACACCTTC
TRBD2	NA	TRBV6-5	TRBJ2-5	CASRSSGGNQETQYF	TGTGCCAGCAGGTCTAGCGGGGGCAACCAAGAGACCCAGTACTTC
TRBD2	NA	TRBV13	TRBJ2-1	CASSHSLAGAYNEQFF	TGTGCCAGCAGCCACAGCCTAGCGGGCGCCTACAATGAGCAGTTCTTC
NA	NA	TRBV15	TRBJ2-5	CATSRDGETQYF	TGTGCCACCAGCAGAGATGGGGAGACCCAGTACTTC
NA	NA	TRBV2	TRBJ1-4	CASSEAGGLGEKLFF	TGTGCCAGCAGTGAAGCGGGGGGGCTAGGAGAAAAACTGTTTTTT
TRBD2	NA	TRBV7-2	TRBJ2-7	CASRRRGGAYEQYF	TGTGCCAGCAGACGGAGGGGAGGGGCCTACGAGCAGTACTTC
NA	once	TRBV5-4	TRBJ2-7	CASSSGGDRSSYEQYF	TGTGCCAGCAGCTCGGGGGGTGACAGGAGCTCCTACGAGCAGTACTTC
TRBD1	NA	TRBV19	TRBJ1-5	CASSGGREGARQPQHF	TGTGCCAGTAGCGGCGGCCGGGAGGGGGCCCGACAGCCCCAGCATTTT
NA	NA	TRBV5-5	TRBJ2-7	CASSLGVAAYEQYF	TGTGCCAGCAGCTTGGGCGTGGCCGCCTACGAGCAGTACTTC
NA	NA	TRBV13	TRBJ2-5	CASSPSYLDEQYF	TGTGCCAGCAGCCCGTCTTACTTGGATGAGCAGTACTTC
NA	NA	TRBV11-2	TRBJ1-6	CASSVGSSYNSPLHF	TGTGCCAGCAGCGTGGGTAGCTCCTATAATTCACCCCTCCACTTT
NA	NA	TRBV7-2	TRBJ1-1	CASSLKADPLFTEAFF	TGTGCCAGCAGCTTAAAGGCAGATCCCTTATTCACTGAAGCTTTCTTT
NA	NA	TRBV30	TRBJ1-5	CAWSVRGRNQPQHF	TGTGCCTGGAGTGTACGGGGGAGGAATCAGCCCCAGCATTTT
TRBD1	NA	TRBV30	TRBJ2-1	CAWSGDRGYNEQFF	TGTGCCTGGAGTGGGGACAGGGGATACAATGAGCAGTTCTTC
NA	NA	TRBV27	TRBJ2-1	CASSLLPYNEQFF	TGTGCCAGCAGTTTACTCCCCTACAATGAGCAGTTCTTC
TRBD2	NA	TRBV6-5	TRBJ2-5	CASSQTSGVQETQYF	TGTGCCAGCAGTCAGACTAGCGGGGTACAAGAGACCCAGTACTTC
NA	NA	TRBV19	TRBJ2-3	CASSTGGTGTDTQYF	TGTGCCAGTAGTACGGGAGGGACAGGGACAGATACGCAGTATTTT
NA	NA	TRBV7-2	TRBJ2-2	CASSFGRANTGELFF	TGTGCCAGCAGCTTTGGCAGGGCGAACACCGGGGAGCTGTTTTTT
NA	few	TRBV18	TRBJ1-1	CASSPDGITEAFF	TGTGCCAGCTCACCAGATGGGATCACTGAAGCTTTCTTT
TRBD1	NA	TRBV6-5	TRBJ2-5	CASSATGGGETQYF	TGTGCCAGCAGTGCGACAGGGGGCGGCGAGACCCAGTACTTC
NA	NA	TRBV28	TRBJ1-2	CASSLRFYGYTF	TGTGCCAGCAGTTTGAGGTTTTATGGCTACACCTTC